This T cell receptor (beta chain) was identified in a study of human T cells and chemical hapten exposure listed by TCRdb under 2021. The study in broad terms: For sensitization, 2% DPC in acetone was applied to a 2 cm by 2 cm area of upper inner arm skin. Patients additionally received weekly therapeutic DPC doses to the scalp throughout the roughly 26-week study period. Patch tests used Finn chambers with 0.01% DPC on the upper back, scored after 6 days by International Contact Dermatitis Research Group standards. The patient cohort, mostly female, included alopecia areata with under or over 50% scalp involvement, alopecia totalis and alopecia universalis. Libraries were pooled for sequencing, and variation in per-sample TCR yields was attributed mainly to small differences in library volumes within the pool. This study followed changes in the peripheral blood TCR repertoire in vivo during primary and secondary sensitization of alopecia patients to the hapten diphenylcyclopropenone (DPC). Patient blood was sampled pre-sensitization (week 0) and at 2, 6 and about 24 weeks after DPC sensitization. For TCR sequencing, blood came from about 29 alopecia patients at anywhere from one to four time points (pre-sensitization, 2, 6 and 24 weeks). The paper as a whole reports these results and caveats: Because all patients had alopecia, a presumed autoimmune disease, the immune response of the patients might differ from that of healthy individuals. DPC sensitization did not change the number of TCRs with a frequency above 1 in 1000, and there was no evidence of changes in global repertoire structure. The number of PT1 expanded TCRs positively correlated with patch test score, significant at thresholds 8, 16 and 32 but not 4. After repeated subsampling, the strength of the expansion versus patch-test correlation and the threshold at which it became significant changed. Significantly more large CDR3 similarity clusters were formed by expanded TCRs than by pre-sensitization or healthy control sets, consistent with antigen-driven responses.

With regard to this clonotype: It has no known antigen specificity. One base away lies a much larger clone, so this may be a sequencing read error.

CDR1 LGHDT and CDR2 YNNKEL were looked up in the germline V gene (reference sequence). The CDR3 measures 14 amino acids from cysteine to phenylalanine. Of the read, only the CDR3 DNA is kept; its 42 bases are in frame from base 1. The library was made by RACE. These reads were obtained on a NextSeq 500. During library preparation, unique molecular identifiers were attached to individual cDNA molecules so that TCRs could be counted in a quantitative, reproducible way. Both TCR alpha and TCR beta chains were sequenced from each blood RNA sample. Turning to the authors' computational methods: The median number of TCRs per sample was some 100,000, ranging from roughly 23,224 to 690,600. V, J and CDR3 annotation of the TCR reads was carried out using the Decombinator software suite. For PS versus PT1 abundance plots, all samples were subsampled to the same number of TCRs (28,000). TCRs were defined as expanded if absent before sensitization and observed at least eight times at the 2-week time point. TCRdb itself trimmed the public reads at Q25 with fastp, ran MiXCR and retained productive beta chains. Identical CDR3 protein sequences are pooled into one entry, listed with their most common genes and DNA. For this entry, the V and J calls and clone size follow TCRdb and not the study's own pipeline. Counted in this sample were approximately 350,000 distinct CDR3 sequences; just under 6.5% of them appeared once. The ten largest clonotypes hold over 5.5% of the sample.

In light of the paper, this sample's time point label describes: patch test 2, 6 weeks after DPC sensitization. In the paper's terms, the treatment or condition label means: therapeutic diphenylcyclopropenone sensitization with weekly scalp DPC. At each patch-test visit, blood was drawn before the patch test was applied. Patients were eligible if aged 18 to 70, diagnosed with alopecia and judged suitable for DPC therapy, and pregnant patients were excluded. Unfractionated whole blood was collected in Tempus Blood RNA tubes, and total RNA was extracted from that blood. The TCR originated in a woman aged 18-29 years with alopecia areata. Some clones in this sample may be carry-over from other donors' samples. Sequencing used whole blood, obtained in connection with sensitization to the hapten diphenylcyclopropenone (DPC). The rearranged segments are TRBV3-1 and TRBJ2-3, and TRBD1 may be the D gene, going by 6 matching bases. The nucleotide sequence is TGTGCCAGCAGCTTCTCAGGGGAGACAGATACGCAGAATTTT. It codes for CASSFSGETDTQNF.